This T cell receptor (beta chain) was sequenced during a study of blood T cell repertoires in COVID-19. For the study at large: Sample material is recorded as cDNA or gDNA derived from T cells, B-cell-depleted T cells, or PBMCs.

A remark on this clone: One end of the junction is discordant with germline, which a read error may explain.

As handled by the study authors: Amplifying reference gene primers gave estimates of nucleated cell counts. Using immunoSEQ multiplex PCR, the repertoire was profiled, and TCRdb retains in-frame clones only, with some absent. That table furnishes V, J and clone size, whereas the DNA furnished D and trimming. This sample has roughly 50,000 clones; roughly four fifths occur once, and the top ten carry about 2%. The CDR3 spans 14 residues. CDR1 MNHEY and CDR2 SVGAGI come from the germline V gene. V and J are TRBV6-5 and TRBJ1-5; D call uncertain. The sequenced sample consisted of peripheral blood. This TCR was sampled from a woman aged 60 to 75 with acute or convalescent COVID-19. CDR3 protein: CASSDSQLNQPQHF. In DNA, the CDR3 is TGTGCCAGCAGTGACTCACAGCTAAATCAGCCCCAGCATTTT.